This TCR beta chain was sequenced in a study of T cells in localized non-small cell lung cancer. Study outcomes and limitations: Turning up in adjacent lung were a median around 50 of the top 100 tumor clones. Heterogeneity within the tumor remains possible, as just one region underwent sequencing.

The CDR3 loop spans 15 amino acids. V was shortened by 3 bases and J by 0 bases, with 11 bases between the two germline ends. Germline CDR1 and CDR2: MDHEN and SYDVKM. With regard to this clone: No antigen is known for it.

Clones were read by immunoSEQ multiplex PCR, and TCRdb kept only the in-frame ones, dropping some. This table has roughly 960 clones, 22% appearing once. Sequencing used normal lung tissue next to the tumor, obtained before any cancer treatment. This chain links TRBV28 with TRBJ1-1; D is uncertain. The clonotype originates from a woman aged 35 to 69 with stage III lung adenocarcinoma. The CDR3 here is CASSFYSTMNTEAFF. The CDR3 DNA sequence: TGTGCCAGCAGTTTCTACAGTACCATGAACACTGAAGCTTTCTTT.